A single sample gave rise to the 13 T cell receptor beta chains below, sequenced in a study of blood T cells in healthy people across ages. Primers used in a second PCR of roughly 7 to 11 cycles were a sample-barcoded 5' primer and a J-beta primer mix. TCRdb re-derived calls from the 5' RACE reads in MiXCR, one entry per CDR3 protein. The data show around 800,000 distinct CDR3 sequences, roughly 44% seen once. The sequenced sample consisted of blood. These receptor sequences come from a man in his 60s in good health.

The rearrangement links TRBV3-1 to TRBJ2-7, with D unresolved. The CDR3 runs 14 residues. CDR1 and CDR2 from the germline V gene are LGHDT and YNNKEL (reference sequence). The ends were cut back, 0 bases at V and 4 bases at J, with 10 bases in the middle. The CDR3 nucleotides are TGTGCCAGCAGCCAAGAGACCGTGGCATACGAGCAGTACTTC. Its protein is CASSQETVAYEQYF.

The chain carries TRBV7-2 and TRBJ1-1; 9 nucleotides match TRBD1. This CDR3 region has 16 residues. Germline V gene data show CDR1 as SGHTA and CDR2 as FQGNSA. Trimming removed 7 bases from V and 0 bases from J; junction bases left unmatched: 9. The CDR3: CASTIWTGAMNTEAFF. The CDR3, as DNA: TGTGCCAGCACCATCTGGACAGGGGCGATGAACACTGAAGCTTTCTTT.

This clonotype was seen more than once but under ten times. The chain is built from TRBV6-2 or TRBV6-3 and TRBJ1-2; perhaps TRBD1 as D (6 bases). The CDR3 has 13 residues. V was cut by 6 bases and J by 4 bases, with 12 bases left in between. Germline V gives CDR1 MNHEY, CDR2 SVGEGT. CDR3 loop: CASSPDRIYGYTF. CDR3 DNA: TGTGCCAGCAGCCCGGACAGAATCTATGGCTACACCTTC.

The chain couples TRBV14 to TRBJ2-3, with D tentatively TRBD2 (6 bases). The germline gives CDR1 SGHDN, CDR2 FVKESK. This CDR3 comprises 18 residues. V was trimmed by 0 bases and J by 2 bases, leaving 18 bases between them. CDR3 coding DNA: TGTGCCAGCAGCCAAGATTTAGAGGCGGGGACCTCCACAGATACGCAGTATTTT. This sequence encodes CASSQDLEAGTSTDTQYF.

The V gene is TRBV20-1, the J gene TRBJ2-1; the match to TRBD2 covers 7 bases. This CDR3 is 13 amino acids long. V gave up 3 bases and J gave up 7 bases; unmatched junction bases: 6. Germline V gene data show CDR1 as DFQATT and CDR2 as SNEGSKA (reference sequence). CDR3 coding DNA: TGCAGTGCTAGTGGCGGGGGTAAAAATGAGCAGTTCTTC. Translated: CSASGGGKNEQFF.

The chain uses TRBV20-1 and TRBJ2-5; no clear D gene. V was pared by 8 bases and J by 11 bases, with 15 bases between. The CDR3 extends over 10 amino acids. Germline V gene data show CDR1 as DFQATT and CDR2 as SNEGSKA (reference sequence). For the CDR3, the DNA is TGCAGTCCGATTTACAATGAGCAGTACTTC. This gives the protein CSPIYNEQYF.

This chain joins TRBV29-1 and TRBJ2-5, with a possible D match to TRBD1 (5 bases). This CDR3 has 12 amino acids. Germline assignment: CDR1 SQVTM and CDR2 ANQGSEA. V lost 3 bases and J 7 bases, leaving 12 bases between the germline ends. CDR3 in amino acids: CSVDGIQGTQYF. Here the CDR3 DNA reads TGCAGCGTTGATGGCATCCAGGGGACCCAGTACTTC.

The chain couples TRBV28 to TRBJ2-5; no definite D call. V shed 3 bases and J shed 4 bases, with 12 bases lying between them. The CDR3 totals 14 residues. Germline loops: CDR1 MDHEN, CDR2 SYDVKM. The CDR3 DNA is TGTGCCAGCAGTTTGTCGGCAGTCCGAGAGACCCAGTACTTC. Protein product: CASSLSAVRETQYF.

This clonotype turned up a few times. The chain uses TRBV9 and TRBJ1-1; the D gene is possibly TRBD1 (5 bases). The germline V and J ends were trimmed by 4 bases and 5 bases, with 18 bases remaining between them. The length of the CDR3 is 15 residues. Per the germline V gene, CDR1 is SGDLS and CDR2 is YYNGEE. CDR3 bases: TGTGCCAGCAGCCCCCTGGGGCAGATGGGGACTGAAGCTTTCTTT. Translation gives CASSPLGQMGTEAFF.

This chain joins TRBV3-1 and TRBJ2-3; 13 bases match TRBD2. Germline CDR1 LGHDT, CDR2 YNNKEL (reference sequence). Losses at the gene ends were 1 base for V and 7 bases for J; bases not matched to a gene: 5. The CDR3 sequence is 16 residues long. CDR3 nucleotide sequence: TGTGCCAGCAGCCAAGCACTAGCGGGGGGGCTGAATACGCAGTATTTT. Its translation is CASSQALAGGLNTQYF.

The chain recombines TRBV6-2 or TRBV6-3 with TRBJ2-1, with 7 bases that match TRBD2. The CDR3 spans 12 residues. Germline trimming cut 6 bases from V and 9 bases from J; bases unmatched to any gene: 5. Germline V gene data show CDR1 as MNHEY and CDR2 as SVGEGT. This CDR3 reads CASSFSGAEQFF. The CDR3 nucleotides are TGTGCCAGCAGCTTCAGCGGGGCTGAGCAGTTCTTC.

The genes are TRBV7-8 and TRBJ2-3; possibly TRBD2 for D (5 bases). CDR1 is SGHVS, CDR2 FQNEAQ, per germline. CDR3 length equals 18 residues. Trimming removed 5 bases at V and 4 bases at J, with 25 bases between. The CDR3 region has the DNA TGTGCCAGCAGCCGACCGGAAGGCACAAGGCGGACTCCAGATACGCAGTATTTT. This translates into CASSRPEGTRRTPDTQYF.

On this clonotype itself: A clone one base away is much larger, so this may be a read error. The chain carries TRBV7-2 and TRBJ2-1; D may correspond to TRBD1 or TRBD2 (6 bases each). The J call may be in error: the DNA end matches TRBJ2-7 better. There are 15 residues in the CDR3. The V gene's germline CDR1 is SGHTA and CDR2 FQGNSA. DNA of the CDR3: TGTGCCAGCAGCTTAACGGGGGCGGGATACAATGAGCAGTACTTC. Protein product: CASSLTGAGYNEQYF.